Sequencing of this T cell receptor beta chain was carried out in a study of blood T cell repertoires in COVID-19. About the research overall: Sample material is recorded as cDNA or gDNA derived from T cells, B-cell-depleted T cells, or PBMCs.

Study members were between 18 and 89 years old and lived in about two dozen US regions. Cohorts were based on clinical histories the participants reported. Germline values: CDR1 MNHEY, CDR2 SVGAGI. Deletions cut 6 bases from V and 3 bases from J, with 12 bases between. This CDR3 is built from 15 residues. Original processing methods: Scientists estimated how many nucleated cells there were by amplifying reference gene primers. The protocol was immunoSEQ multiplex PCR, while the TCRdb copy is restricted to in-frame clones and leaves out a portion. V and J calls and clone size are those listed in that table; D and trimming were worked out from the DNA. In the table there are some 490,000 clones, less than 90% of which are singletons.

This rearrangement joins TRBV6-5 to TRBJ1-6; D may be TRBD1 (5 bases). The specimen sequenced was PBMCs or T cells enriched from blood (not recorded which). The TCR sequence derives from a woman aged 55 to 70 who had recovered from COVID-19. The CDR3 here is CASRGGQGYNSPLHF. CDR3 bases: TGTGCCAGCAGGGGAGGGCAGGGCTATAATTCACCCCTCCACTTT.